This T cell receptor (beta chain) was recovered during a study of blood T cell repertoires in COVID-19. Study-level information: COVID-19 samples from acute and convalescent phases originated in the United States, Italy and Spain.

The CDR3 spans 15 residues. Germline assignment: CDR1 SGHTA and CDR2 FQGNSA. V was cut by 4 bases and J by 2 bases, with 14 bases left in between. The method was immunoSEQ multiplex PCR; TCRdb's version includes in-frame clones alone and lacks a portion of them. The sample yields tens of thousands of clones, around 90% seen once. The gene calls are TRBV7-2 and TRBJ1-2, with a weak D call TRBD1 (5 bases). This clonotype originated in a woman in her fifties or sixties with active or convalescent COVID-19. Sequencing was carried out using peripheral blood. CDR3 sequence (DNA): TGTGCCAGCAGCTACTTCCAGGGAGGCAACTATGGCTACACCTTC. The encoded protein is CASSYFQGGNYGYTF.